The TCR beta chain described here comes from a study of T cells in Graves' hyperthyroidism and ophthalmopathy. As for the study in general: Before any treatment, at initial diagnosis, peripheral blood was collected.

Amplified TCR beta CDR3 regions derived from RNA transcripts. A first-round RT-PCR of the TCR CDR3 used the HTBI primer set. TCRdb analysed the multiplex PCR reads with MiXCR anew, one entry per CDR3 protein. Here the sample spans 600,000 to 750,000 distinct CDR3 sequences, 17% being singletons. Trimming cost V 0 bases and J 1 base; bases outside gene matches: 4. The CDR3 extends over 15 amino acids. The germline gives CDR1 SGDLS, CDR2 YYNGEE. This TCR derives from a man between 50 and 59 years old with Graves' hyperthyroidism. Sample: blood. V gene TRBV9 combines with J gene TRBJ2-7; 7 nucleotides match TRBD2. CDR3 DNA: TGTGCCAGCAGCGTAGGAGCGGGAAGATCCTACGAGCAGTACTTC. Amino acids: CASSVGAGRSYEQYF. Drawing the rest from reference TRBV9 and TRBJ2-7, the complete variable domain is DSGVTQTPKHLITATGQRVTLRCSPRSGDLSVYWYQQSLDQGLQFLIQYYNGEERAKGNILERFSAQQFPDLHSELNLSSLELGDSALYFCASSVGAGRSYEQYFGPGTRLTVT.